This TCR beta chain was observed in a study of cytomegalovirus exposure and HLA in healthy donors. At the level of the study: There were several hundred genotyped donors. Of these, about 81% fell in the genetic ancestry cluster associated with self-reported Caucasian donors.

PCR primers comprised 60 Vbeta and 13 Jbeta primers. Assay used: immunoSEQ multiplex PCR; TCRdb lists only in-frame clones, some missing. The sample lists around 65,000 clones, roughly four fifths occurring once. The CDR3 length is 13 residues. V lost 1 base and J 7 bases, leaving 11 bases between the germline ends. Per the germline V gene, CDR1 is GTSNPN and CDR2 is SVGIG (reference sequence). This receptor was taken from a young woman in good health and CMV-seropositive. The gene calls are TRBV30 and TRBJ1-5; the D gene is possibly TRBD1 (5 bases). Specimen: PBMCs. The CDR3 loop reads CAWSEGARQPQHF. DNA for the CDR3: TGTGCCTGGAGTGAAGGGGCGAGGCAGCCCCAGCATTTT.